This is a list of T cell receptor beta chains from one sample in a study of beta chain features in type 1 diabetes. Here immunoSEQ multiplex PCR was the method, and the copy in TCRdb shows in-frame clones only, minus some. The repertoire holds hundreds of thousands of clones, with more than 12% as singletons. Sequences were obtained from naive CD4+ T cells from blood. The receptors originated from a man in his late teens or twenties with type 1 diabetes. Both conserved end residues are part of each CDR3. Each record gives: CDR3 protein, V gene.

CDR3: CASRKRQGSGNTEAFF
V: TRBV5-1

CDR3: CASSPGGRGYTF
V: TRBV7-8

CDR3: CASSFQGTSEQYF
V: TRBV5-1

CDR3: CASSTDRDADTQYF
V: TRBV7-3

CDR3: CASSLDRVSNQPQHF
V: TRBV16

CDR3: CASSPSDREAYGYTF
V: TRBV28

CDR3: CASSFTSSYNEQFF
V: TRBV5-1

CDR3: CASSRDRDSYEQYF
V: TRBV18

CDR3: CASSKGGGLGNEQFF
V: TRBV21-1

CDR3: CASTRPGTSGPNEQFF
V: TRBV9

CDR3: CASSPTPGGGGGETQYF
V: TRBV9

CDR3: CASSLRDTGELFF
V: TRBV7-2

CDR3: CASSLYPGTGDHEQFF
V: TRBV5-1

CDR3: CASSQAGGQLAEMGTQHF
V: TRBV4-1

CDR3: CASSSRVMNTEAFF
V: TRBV7-9

CDR3: CASRVTEEQFF
V: TRBV28

CDR3: CASSSYSKNIQYF
V: TRBV7-9

CDR3: CAWKNRADGRNSGELFF
V: TRBV30

CDR3: CAWRETGDEAFF
V: TRBV30

CDR3: CASSVVWAANTGELFF
V: TRBV9

CDR3: CASTVGSQPQHF
V: TRBV28

CDR3: CASSPTGGVNQPQHF
V: TRBV7-3

CDR3: CSARTSGWNEQFF
V: TRBV29-1

CDR3: CASSSGTQTSTDTQYF
V: TRBV5-1

CDR3: CASTPGTGYGYTF
V: TRBV7-2

CDR3: CASSSTGLETQYF
V: TRBV7-9

CDR3: CASGIWQSSYEQYF
V: TRBV13

CDR3: CASLPGPGANVLTF
V: TRBV7-2

CDR3: CASSDLTSGDNEQFF
V: TRBV6-4

CDR3: CAISVGTGVYEQYF
V: TRBV10-3

CDR3: CASSLATGGETQYF
V: TRBV7-2

CDR3: CSATDNYGYTF
V: TRBV20-1

CDR3: CSEQGTYEQYF
V: TRBV20-1

CDR3: CASSLGGYSTGELFF
V: TRBV7-3

CDR3: CASRPPGRNTGELFF
V: TRBV6-5

CDR3: CASSSASGTDTQYF
V: TRBV28

CDR3: CASRPTGVGETQYF
V: TRBV5-1

CDR3: CSVHRANTEAFF
V: TRBV29-1

CDR3: CASSYSKGNGYTF
V: TRBV6-5

CDR3: CASSFWDRDVLRNTEAFF
V: TRBV7-2

CDR3: CASSLRDYEQYF
V: TRBV2

CDR3: CASSSDPSSGSYNEQFF
V: TRBV5-6

CDR3: CASSLALLAEAFF
V: TRBV7-2

CDR3: CASSLVGGTSKPYEQYF
V: TRBV11-2

CDR3: CAWSKGVEQYF
V: TRBV30

CDR3: CASSPRDTGQFF
V: TRBV18

CDR3: CASSQEVNTGELFF
V: TRBV14

CDR3: CASSLGWQVQPQHF
V: TRBV27

CDR3: CASSSTWGTYNEQFF
V: TRBV6-5

CDR3: CASSPGTHSYEQYF
V: TRBV7-9

CDR3: CASRSPGAYEQYF
V: TRBV2

CDR3: CASSRTSGHTDTQYF
V: TRBV2

CDR3: CASHDRSQETQYF
V: TRBV5-4

CDR3: CASKARGAGTGELFF
V: TRBV6-1

CDR3: CASRIDGVVYGYTF
V: TRBV5-1

CDR3: CASSFPGTAYNEQFF
V: TRBV7-9

CDR3: CASSYYPGITEAFF
V: TRBV6-5

CDR3: CASSPFRGFEVYGYTF
V: TRBV18